This T cell receptor beta chain was captured by sequencing in a study of blood T cell repertoires in COVID-19. The CDR3 covers 13 residues. Germline V CDR1 and CDR2: SGHTA, FQGNSA. V was cut by 3 bases and J by 3 bases, with 8 bases left in between. The method was immunoSEQ multiplex PCR; TCRdb's version includes in-frame clones alone and lacks a portion of them. Among tens of thousands of clones listed, approximately 85% were seen once. The sequenced sample was peripheral blood. V usage is TRBV7-2 and J usage is TRBJ2-5; tentatively, D is TRBD2 (5 bases). This sequence originates from a man older than 75 with acute or convalescent COVID-19. In nucleotides, the CDR3 is TGTGCCAGCAGCTTGGGGAGCGAAGAGACCCAGTACTTC. The encoded protein is CASSLGSEETQYF. The full variable domain, completed using reference TRBV7-2 and TRBJ2-5, is GAGVSQSPSNKVTEKGKDVELRCDPISGHTALYWYRQSLGQGLEFLIYFQGNSAPDKSGLPSDRFSAERTGGSVSTLTIQRTQQEDSAVYLCASSLGSEETQYFGPGTRLLVL.